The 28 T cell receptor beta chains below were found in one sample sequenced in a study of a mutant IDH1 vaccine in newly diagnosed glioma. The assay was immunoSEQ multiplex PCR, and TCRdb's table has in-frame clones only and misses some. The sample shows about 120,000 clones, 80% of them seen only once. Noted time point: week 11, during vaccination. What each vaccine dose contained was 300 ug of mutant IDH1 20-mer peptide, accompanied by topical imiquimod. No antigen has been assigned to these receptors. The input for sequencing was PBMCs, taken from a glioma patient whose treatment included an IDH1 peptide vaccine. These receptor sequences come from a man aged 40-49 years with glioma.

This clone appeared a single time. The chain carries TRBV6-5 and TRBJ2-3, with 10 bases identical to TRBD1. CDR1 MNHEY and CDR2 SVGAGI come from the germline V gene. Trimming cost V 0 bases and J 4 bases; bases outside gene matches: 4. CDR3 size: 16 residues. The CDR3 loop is CASSYSRGQGPDTQYF. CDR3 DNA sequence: TGTGCCAGCAGTTACTCGAGGGGACAGGGGCCAGATACGCAGTATTTT.

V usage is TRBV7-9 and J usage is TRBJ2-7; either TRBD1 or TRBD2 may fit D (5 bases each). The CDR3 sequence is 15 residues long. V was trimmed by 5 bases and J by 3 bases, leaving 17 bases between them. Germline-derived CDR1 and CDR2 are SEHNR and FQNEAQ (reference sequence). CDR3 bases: TGTGCCAGCAGCCCAGATACCGGGACCCTCTACGAGCAGTACTTC. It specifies CASSPDTGTLYEQYF.

CDR3 bases: TGTGCCAGCTCACCAAAAGGGACTGGGACTAATGAAAAACTGTTTTTT. It specifies CASSPKGTGTNEKLFF. The chain has TRBV18 and TRBJ1-4; weak D call: TRBD1 (5 bases). Germline CDR1 KGHSH, CDR2 LQKENI. Trimming removed 2 bases at V and 2 bases at J, with 12 bases between. The CDR3 is made up of 16 amino acids. Drawing the rest from reference TRBV18 and TRBJ1-4, the complete variable domain is NAGVMQNPRHLVRRRGQEARLRCSPMKGHSHVYWYRQLPEEGLKFMVYLQKENIIDESGMPKERFSAEFPKEGPSILRIQQVVRGDSAAYFCASSPKGTGTNEKLFFGSGTQLSVL.

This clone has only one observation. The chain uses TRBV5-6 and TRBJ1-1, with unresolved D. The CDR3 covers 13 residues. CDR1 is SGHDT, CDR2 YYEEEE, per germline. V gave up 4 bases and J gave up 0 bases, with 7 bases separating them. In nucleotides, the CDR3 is TGTGCCAGCAGCCCGACAATGAACACTGAAGCTTTCTTT. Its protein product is CASSPTMNTEAFF.

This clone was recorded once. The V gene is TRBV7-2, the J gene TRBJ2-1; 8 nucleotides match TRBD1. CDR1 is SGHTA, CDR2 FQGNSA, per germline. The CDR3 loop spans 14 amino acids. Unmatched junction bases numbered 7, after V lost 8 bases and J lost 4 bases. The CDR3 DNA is TGTGCCAGCTTAAAGGACAGGGAGTACAATGAGCAGTTCTTC. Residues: CASLKDREYNEQFF.

DNA of the CDR3: TGTGCCAGTCGGGACAGGACCATTTCCTACGAGCAGTACTTC. This encodes CASRDRTISYEQYF. The rearrangement joins TRBV19 to TRBJ2-7; 8 nucleotides match TRBD1. The junction had 7 bases not matched to a gene; V was cut back by 8 bases and J by 1 base. CDR3 length: 14 amino acids. Per germline, CDR1 LNHDA and CDR2 SQIVND (reference sequence).

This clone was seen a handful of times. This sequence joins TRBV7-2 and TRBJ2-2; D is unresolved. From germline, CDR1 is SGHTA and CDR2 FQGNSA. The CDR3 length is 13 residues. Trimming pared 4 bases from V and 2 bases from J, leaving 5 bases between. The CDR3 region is CASSSINTGELFF. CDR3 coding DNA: TGTGCCAGCAGCTCGATTAACACCGGGGAGCTGTTTTTT.

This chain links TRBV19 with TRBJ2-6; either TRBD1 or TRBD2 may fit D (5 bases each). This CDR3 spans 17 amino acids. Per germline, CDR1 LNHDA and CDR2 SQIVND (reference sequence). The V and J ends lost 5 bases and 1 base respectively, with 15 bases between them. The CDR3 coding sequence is TGTGCCAGTAGTCCCCGGGACGGTCTTTCTGGGGCCAACGTCCTGACTTTC. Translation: CASSPRDGLSGANVLTF.

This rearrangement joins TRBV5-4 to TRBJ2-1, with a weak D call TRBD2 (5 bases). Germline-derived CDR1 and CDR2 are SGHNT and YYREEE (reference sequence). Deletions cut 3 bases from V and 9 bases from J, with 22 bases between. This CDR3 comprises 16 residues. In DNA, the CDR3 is TGTGCCAGCAGCTGGGATGGGTCGGGGTTTACATCTGAGCAGTTCTTC. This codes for CASSWDGSGFTSEQFF. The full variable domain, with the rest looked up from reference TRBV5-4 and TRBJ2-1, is ETGVTQSPTHLIKTRGQQVTLRCSSQSGHNTVSWYQQALGQGPQFIFQYYREEENGRGNFPPRFSGLQFPNYSSELNVNALELDDSALYLCASSWDGSGFTSEQFFGPGTRLTVL.

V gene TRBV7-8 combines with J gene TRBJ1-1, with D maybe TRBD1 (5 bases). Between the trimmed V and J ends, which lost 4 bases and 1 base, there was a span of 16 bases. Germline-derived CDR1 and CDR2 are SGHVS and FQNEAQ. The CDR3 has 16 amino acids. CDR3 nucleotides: TGTGCCAGCAGCTCCCCCGGGACCCAGGGGAACACTGAAGCTTTCTTT. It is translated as CASSSPGTQGNTEAFF.

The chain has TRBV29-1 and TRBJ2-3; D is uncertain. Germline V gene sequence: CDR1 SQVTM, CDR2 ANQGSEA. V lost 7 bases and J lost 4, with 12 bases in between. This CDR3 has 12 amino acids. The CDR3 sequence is CSAQRLADTQYF. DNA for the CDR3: TGCAGCGCCCAAAGATTAGCAGATACGCAGTATTTT.

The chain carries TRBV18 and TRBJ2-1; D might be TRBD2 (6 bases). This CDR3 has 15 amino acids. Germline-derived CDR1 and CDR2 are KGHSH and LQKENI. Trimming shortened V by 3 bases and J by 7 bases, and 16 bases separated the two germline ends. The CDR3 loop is CASSPPSAGRNEQFF. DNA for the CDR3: TGTGCCAGCTCACCTCCCTCGGCGGGGCGGAATGAGCAGTTCTTC.

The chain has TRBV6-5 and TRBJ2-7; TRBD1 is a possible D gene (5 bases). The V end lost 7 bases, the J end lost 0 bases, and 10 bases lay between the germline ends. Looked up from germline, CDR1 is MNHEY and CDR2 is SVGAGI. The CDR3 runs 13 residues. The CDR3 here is CASKRQHSYEQYF. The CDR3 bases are TGTGCCAGCAAGCGACAGCACTCCTACGAGCAGTACTTC.

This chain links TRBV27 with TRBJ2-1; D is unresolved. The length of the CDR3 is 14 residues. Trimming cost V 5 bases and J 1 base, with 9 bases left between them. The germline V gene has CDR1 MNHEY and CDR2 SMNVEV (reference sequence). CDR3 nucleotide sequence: TGTGCCAGCAGTGACCCCCAATCCTACAATGAGCAGTTCTTC. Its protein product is CASSDPQSYNEQFF.

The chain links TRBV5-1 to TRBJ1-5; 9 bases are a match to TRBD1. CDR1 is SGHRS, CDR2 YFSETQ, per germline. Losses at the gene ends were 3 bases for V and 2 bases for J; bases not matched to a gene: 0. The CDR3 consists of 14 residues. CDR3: CASSWTGGNQPQHF. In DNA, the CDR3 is TGCGCCAGCAGCTGGACAGGGGGCAATCAGCCCCAGCATTTT.

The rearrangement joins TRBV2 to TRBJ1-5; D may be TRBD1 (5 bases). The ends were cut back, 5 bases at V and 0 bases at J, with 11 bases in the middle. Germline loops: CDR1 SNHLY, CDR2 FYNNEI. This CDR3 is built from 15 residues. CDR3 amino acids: CASSLQAGSNQPQHF. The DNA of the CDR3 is TGTGCCAGCAGTCTACAGGCTGGTAGCAATCAGCCCCAGCATTTT.

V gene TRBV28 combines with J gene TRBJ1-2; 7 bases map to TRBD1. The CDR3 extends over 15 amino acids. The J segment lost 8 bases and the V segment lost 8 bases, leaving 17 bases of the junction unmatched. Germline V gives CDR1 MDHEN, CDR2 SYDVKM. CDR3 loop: CASLHGGSRGWGYTF. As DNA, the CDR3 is TGTGCCAGCCTCCACGGAGGTAGCAGGGGGTGGGGCTACACCTTC.

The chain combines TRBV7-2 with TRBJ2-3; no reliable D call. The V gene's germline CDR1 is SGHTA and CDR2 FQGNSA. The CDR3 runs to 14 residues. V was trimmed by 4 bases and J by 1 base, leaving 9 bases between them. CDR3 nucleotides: TGTGCCAGCAGCTCCGCCCGCGGCACAGATACGCAGTATTTT. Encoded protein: CASSSARGTDTQYF.

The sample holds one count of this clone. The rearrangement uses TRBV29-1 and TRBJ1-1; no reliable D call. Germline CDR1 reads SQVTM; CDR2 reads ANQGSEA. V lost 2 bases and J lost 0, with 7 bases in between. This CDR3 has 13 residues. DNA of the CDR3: TGCAGCGTTGAACTTAACATGAACACTGAAGCTTTCTTT. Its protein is CSVELNMNTEAFF. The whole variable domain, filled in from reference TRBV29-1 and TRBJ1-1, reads SAVISQKPSRDICQRGTSLTIQCQVDSQVTMMFWYRQQPGQSLTLIATANQGSEATYESGFVIDKFPISRPNLTFSTLTVSNMSPEDSSIYLCSVELNMNTEAFFGQGTRLTVV.

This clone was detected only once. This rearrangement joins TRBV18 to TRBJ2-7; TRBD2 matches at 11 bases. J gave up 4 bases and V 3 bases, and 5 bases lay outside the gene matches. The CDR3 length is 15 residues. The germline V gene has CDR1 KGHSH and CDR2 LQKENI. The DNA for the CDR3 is TGTGCCAGCTCACCGGAAGCTAGCGGGGGGTACGAGCAGTACTTC. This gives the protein CASSPEASGGYEQYF.

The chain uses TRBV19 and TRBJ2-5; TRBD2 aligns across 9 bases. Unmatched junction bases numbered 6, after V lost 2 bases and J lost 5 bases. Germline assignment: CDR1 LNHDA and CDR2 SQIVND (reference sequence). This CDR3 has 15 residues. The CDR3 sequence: CASSISGTSLETQYF. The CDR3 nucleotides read TGTGCCAGTAGTATATCTGGGACTAGCTTGGAGACCCAGTACTTC.

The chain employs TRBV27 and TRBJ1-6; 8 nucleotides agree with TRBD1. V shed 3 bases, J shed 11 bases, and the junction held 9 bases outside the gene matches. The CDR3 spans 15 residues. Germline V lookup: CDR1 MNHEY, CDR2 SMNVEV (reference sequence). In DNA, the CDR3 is TGTGCCAGCAGTTTTTCTGGACAGGGAACTACACCCCTCCACTTT. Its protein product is CASSFSGQGTTPLHF.

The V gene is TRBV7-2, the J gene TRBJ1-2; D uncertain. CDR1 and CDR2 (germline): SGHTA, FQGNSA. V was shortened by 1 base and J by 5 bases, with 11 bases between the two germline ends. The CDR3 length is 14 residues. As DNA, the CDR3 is TGTGCCAGCAGCTTAGTCGGTCAGACTTATGGCTACACCTTC. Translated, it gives CASSLVGQTYGYTF.

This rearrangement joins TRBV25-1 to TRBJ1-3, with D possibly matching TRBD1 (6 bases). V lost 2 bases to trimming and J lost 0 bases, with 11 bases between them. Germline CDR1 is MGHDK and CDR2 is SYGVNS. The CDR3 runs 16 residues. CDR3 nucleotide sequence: TGTGCCAGCAGTGAAGTCGACAGGATCTCTGGAAACACCATATATTTT. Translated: CASSEVDRISGNTIYF.

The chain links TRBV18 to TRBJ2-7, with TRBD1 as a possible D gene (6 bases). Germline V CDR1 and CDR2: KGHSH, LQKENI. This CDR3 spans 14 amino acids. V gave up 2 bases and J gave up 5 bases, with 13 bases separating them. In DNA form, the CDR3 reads TGTGCCAGCTCACCATCAACAGGGTACGACGAGCAGTACTTC. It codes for CASSPSTGYDEQYF.

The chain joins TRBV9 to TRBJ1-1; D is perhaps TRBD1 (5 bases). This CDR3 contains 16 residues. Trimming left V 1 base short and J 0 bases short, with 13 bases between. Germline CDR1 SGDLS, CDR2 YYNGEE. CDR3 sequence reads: CASSVSAGTLNTEAFF. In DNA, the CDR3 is TGTGCCAGCAGCGTATCTGCGGGGACCCTGAACACTGAAGCTTTCTTT.

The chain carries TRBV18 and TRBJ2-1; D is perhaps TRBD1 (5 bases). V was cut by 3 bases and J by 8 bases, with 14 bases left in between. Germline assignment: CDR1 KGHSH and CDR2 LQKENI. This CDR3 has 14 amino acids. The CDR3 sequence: CASSPRQIPDEQFF. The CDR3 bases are TGTGCCAGCTCACCCAGACAGATTCCGGATGAGCAGTTCTTC.

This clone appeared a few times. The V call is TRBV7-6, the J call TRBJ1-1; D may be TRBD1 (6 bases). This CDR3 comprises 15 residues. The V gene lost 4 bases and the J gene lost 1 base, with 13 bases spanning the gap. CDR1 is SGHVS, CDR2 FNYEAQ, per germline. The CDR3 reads CASSSTVGGNTEAFF. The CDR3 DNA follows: TGTGCCAGCAGCTCTACTGTAGGGGGGAACACTGAAGCTTTCTTT.